This TCR beta chain was identified in a study of T cells in Graves' hyperthyroidism and ophthalmopathy. Exclusion of patients followed from uncontrolled infection, other autoimmune disease, pregnancy or lactation. TCR beta CDR3 region amplification was performed from RNA transcripts. First-round RT-PCR targeting the TCR CDR3 was performed with the HTBI primer set. TCRdb itself ran the multiplex PCR reads through MiXCR, one entry per CDR3 protein. The data show 660,000 or so distinct CDR3 sequences, roughly 20% seen once. Note on this clonotype: What it binds is unknown.

The study's findings and limits: The model forecast ophthalmopathy, anticipating it by a median roughly 6 months before onset. A model built on 13 V-J features separated ophthalmopathy from stable hyperthyroidism.

Looked up from germline, CDR1 is DFQATT and CDR2 is SNEGSKA (reference sequence). The CDR3 loop spans 11 amino acids. This clonotype was sampled from a man aged 25-40 years with Graves' ophthalmopathy. Sequencing used blood. The genes are TRBV20-1 and TRBJ1-4; D perhaps matches TRBD1 (5 bases). CDR3 sequence reads: CSGTDYEKLFF. CDR3 coding DNA: TGCAGCGGGACGGACTATGAAAAACTGTTTTTT.